These 24 T cell receptor beta chains share one sample of origin, sequenced in a study of cytomegalovirus exposure and HLA in healthy donors. With 60 Vbeta and 13 Jbeta primers, the PCR was carried out. TCRdb's table, derived via immunoSEQ multiplex PCR, lists solely in-frame clones and lacks some. The sample contains under 45,000 clones, 75% to 90% of which appear only once. The source material was PBMCs. These receptors came from a male donor in good health and CMV-seronegative.

This clone has more than one count but fewer than ten. CDR3 DNA: TGTGCCAGCAGTGAAGCCCTAGCGGGAGCCTACGAGCAGTACTTC. The encoded protein is CASSEALAGAYEQYF. The rearrangement links TRBV2 to TRBJ2-7; TRBD2 aligns across 10 bases. Germline values: CDR1 SNHLY, CDR2 FYNNEI. The V segment lost 0 bases and the J segment 2 bases; nucleotides outside the gene matches: 1. The CDR3 spans 15 residues.

The chain is built from TRBV7-8 and TRBJ2-3; 9 bases map to TRBD1. V trimming: 0 bases; J trimming: 5 bases; junction bases outside the gene matches: 6. The germline gives CDR1 SGHVS, CDR2 FQNEAQ. This CDR3 comprises 16 residues. The chain's CDR3 is CASSLAGTGSGDTQYF. DNA for the CDR3: TGTGCCAGCAGCTTAGCTGGGACAGGGTCAGGAGATACGCAGTATTTT.

The chain recombines TRBV7-9 with TRBJ2-1; 10 nucleotides agree with TRBD2. Losses at the gene ends were 6 bases for V and 4 bases for J; bases not matched to a gene: 9. This CDR3 is built from 16 residues. Germline V gene data show CDR1 as SEHNR and CDR2 as FQNEAQ (reference sequence). CDR3 in DNA: TGTGCCAGCAGACTTAGCAGGACTAGCGGTTACAATGAGCAGTTCTTC. Its protein product is CASRLSRTSGYNEQFF.

The V gene is TRBV6-4, the J gene TRBJ2-1; 8 bases map to TRBD2. The CDR3 is 15 residues long. Looked up from germline, CDR1 is MRHNA and CDR2 is SNTAGT. J was trimmed by 7 bases and V by 6 bases; bases with no gene match: 11. The chain's CDR3 is CASSPTSGAGNEQFF. The CDR3 DNA reads as TGTGCCAGCAGCCCAACTAGCGGAGCTGGGAATGAGCAGTTCTTC.

The rearrangement links TRBV5-1 to TRBJ2-5, with D unresolved. This CDR3 region has 13 residues. The V end lost 0 bases, the J end lost 3 bases, and 6 bases lay between the germline ends. Germline V gene lookup returns CDR1 SGHRS and CDR2 YFSETQ. CDR3 DNA: TGCGCCAGCAGCTTGGCCAGGAAAGAGACCCAGTACTTC. Translated: CASSLARKETQYF.

The V gene is TRBV28, the J gene TRBJ1-1; D is perhaps TRBD1 (5 bases). The V and J ends lost 10 bases and 0 bases respectively, with 15 bases between them. CDR3 size: 14 residues. Germline V lookup: CDR1 MDHEN, CDR2 SYDVKM. The chain's CDR3 is CATNVQVMNTEAFF. CDR3 nucleotide sequence: TGTGCCACCAACGTACAGGTTATGAACACTGAAGCTTTCTTT.

The chain links TRBV6-1 to TRBJ1-4, with 8 nucleotides matching TRBD1. The V gene's germline CDR1 is MNHNS and CDR2 SASEGT. V lost 3 bases, J lost 6 bases, and 3 bases stayed unmatched. CDR3 length equals 14 residues. CDR3 nucleotides: TGTGCCAGCAGTGAGCTGGACAGGGATGAAAAACTGTTTTTT. Translated, it gives CASSELDRDEKLFF.

The chain joins TRBV9 to TRBJ1-2, with no clear D. The CDR3 loop spans 13 amino acids. V was trimmed by 1 base and J by 7 bases, leaving 11 bases between them. CDR1 is SGDLS, CDR2 YYNGEE, per germline. CDR3 coding DNA: TGTGCCAGCAGCGTACAGGAGGATGGTGGCTACACCTTC. The encoded protein is CASSVQEDGGYTF.

This clone was observed a few times. The chain links TRBV25-1 to TRBJ1-1; D gene uncertain. The CDR3 is 13 residues long. Between the trimmed V and J ends, which lost 4 bases and 1 base, there was a span of 7 bases. From germline, CDR1 is MGHDK and CDR2 SYGVNS. CDR3 protein: CASSVTANTEAFF. For the CDR3, the DNA is TGTGCCAGCAGTGTTACAGCGAACACTGAAGCTTTCTTT.

The chain uses TRBV5-4 and TRBJ2-1; D is unclear. The length of the CDR3 is 11 residues. V gave up 2 bases and J gave up 7 bases, with 4 bases separating them. CDR1 is SGHNT, CDR2 YYREEE, per germline (reference sequence). The CDR3 DNA is TGTGCCAGCAGCTTTATAAATGAGCAGTTCTTC. It is translated as CASSFINEQFF.

To note about this clone: Other nucleotide sequences in the sample specify the same CDR3. The chain recombines TRBV29-1 with TRBJ2-5; 7 nucleotides align to TRBD2. This CDR3 comprises 14 residues. Germline CDR1 and CDR2: SQVTM and ANQGSEA. V shed 6 bases and J 5 bases; nucleotides not matched to a gene: 12. For the CDR3, the DNA is TGCAGCGTCTCTAGCGGAGTAGGCGGGGAGACCCAGTACTTC. Its translation is CSVSSGVGGETQYF.

V usage is TRBV4-3 and J usage is TRBJ1-1; D call uncertain. The CDR3 runs to 13 residues. V was cut by 1 base and J by 7 bases, with 10 bases left in between. Germline V CDR1 and CDR2: LGHNA, YSLEER. The CDR3 loop is CASSQGEGSEAFF. CDR3 nucleotides: TGCGCCAGCAGCCAAGGGGAAGGGAGTGAAGCTTTCTTT.

CDR3 residues: CASSSGNQPQHF. The CDR3 DNA reads TGTGCCAGCAGCTCAGGGAATCAGCCCCAGCATTTT. This sequence joins TRBV11-2 and TRBJ1-5, with a possible D match to TRBD1 (5 bases). This CDR3 is 12 amino acids long. Trimming pared 4 bases from V and 4 bases from J, leaving 5 bases between. Looked up from germline, CDR1 is SGHAT and CDR2 is FQNNGV. The full variable domain, completed using reference TRBV11-2 and TRBJ1-5, is EAGVAQSPRYKIIEKRQSVAFWCNPISGHATLYWYQQILGQGPKLLIQFQNNGVVDDSQLPKDRFSAERLKGVDSTLKIQPAKLEDSAVYLCASSSGNQPQHFGDGTRLSIL.

The chain combines TRBV29-1 with TRBJ1-5, with TRBD1 matching over 9 bases. Germline lookup yields CDR1 SQVTM and CDR2 ANQGSEA. CDR3 length: 14 amino acids. Unmatched junction bases numbered 7, after V lost 6 bases and J lost 4 bases. CDR3 bases: TGCAGCGTCGCGACAGGGGGGAGTAATCAGCCCCAGCATTTT. It encodes CSVATGGSNQPQHF.

V usage is TRBV5-1 and J usage is TRBJ2-2; D may be TRBD2 (5 bases). The CDR3 is made up of 15 amino acids. Germline V gene lookup returns CDR1 SGHRS and CDR2 YFSETQ. Trimming took 6 bases from V and 0 from J, leaving 12 bases between them. The CDR3 reads CASTPRATNTGELFF. The CDR3 DNA reads TGCGCCAGCACCCCGAGGGCCACGAACACCGGGGAGCTGTTTTTT.

This clone was seen only a few times. V usage is TRBV6-5 and J usage is TRBJ1-2; perhaps TRBD1 as D (6 bases). This CDR3 is built from 16 residues. The germline V gene encodes CDR1 MNHEY and CDR2 SVGAGI. V shed 0 bases and J shed 8 bases, with 19 bases lying between them. The CDR3 spells CASSYSSRGPRKGYTF. CDR3 DNA: TGTGCCAGCAGTTACTCTTCCAGGGGCCCGAGGAAAGGCTACACCTTC.

This clone showed up just a few times. This chain joins TRBV5-1 and TRBJ1-3; D is undetermined. The CDR3 contains 15 residues. V was pared by 4 bases and J by 0 bases, with 11 bases between. Germline assignment: CDR1 SGHRS and CDR2 YFSETQ. CDR3 DNA sequence: TGCGCCAGCAGCCCCGCATGGAGCTCTGGAAACACCATATATTTT. This encodes CASSPAWSSGNTIYF.

The chain employs TRBV13 and TRBJ2-7; the D gene is possibly TRBD2 (6 bases). V lost 1 base and J 4 bases, leaving 14 bases between the germline ends. This CDR3 is 15 amino acids long. From germline, CDR1 is PRHDT and CDR2 FYEKMQ (reference sequence). The chain's CDR3 is CASSLAVGGPYEQYF. As DNA, the CDR3 is TGTGCCAGCAGCTTAGCTGTGGGGGGTCCTTACGAGCAGTACTTC.

The V call is TRBV13, the J call TRBJ1-5; possible D gene TRBD1, 5 bases. Looked up from germline, CDR1 is PRHDT and CDR2 is FYEKMQ (reference sequence). This CDR3 has 13 residues. V lost 3 bases to trimming and J lost 4 bases, with 7 bases between them. CDR3: CASSFKGNQPQHF. In DNA form, the CDR3 reads TGTGCCAGCAGCTTCAAGGGGAATCAGCCCCAGCATTTT. Full variable domain (missing parts from reference TRBV13 and TRBJ1-5): AAGVIQSPRHLIKEKRETATLKCYPIPRHDTVYWYQQGPGQDPQFLISFYEKMQSDKGSIPDRFSAQQFSDYHSELNMSSLELGDSALYFCASSFKGNQPQHFGDGTRLSIL.

This sequence joins TRBV4-3 and TRBJ1-5; 9 nucleotides align to TRBD1. Germline trimming cut 0 bases from V and 6 bases from J; bases unmatched to any gene: 6. Germline values: CDR1 LGHNA, CDR2 YSLEER. CDR3 size: 16 residues. The CDR3 is CASSQEVGQGSQPQHF. The CDR3 coding sequence is TGCGCCAGCAGCCAAGAGGTGGGACAGGGTAGTCAGCCCCAGCATTTT.

In regard to this clone: Germline is not matched at one junction end, which may reflect a read error. The chain combines TRBV5-1 with TRBJ1-3; perhaps TRBD1 as D (6 bases). CDR1 is SGHRS and CDR2 is YFSETQ in the germline V gene. The CDR3 loop spans 16 amino acids. The CDR3 DNA is TGCGCCAGCGGCTTGGACGATACAGGGCCCGGAAACACCATATATTTT. It encodes CASGLDDTGPGNTIYF.

The chain is built from TRBV2 and TRBJ2-5; 7 bases map to TRBD1. V gave up 4 bases and J gave up 3 bases; unmatched junction bases: 5. This CDR3 spans 14 amino acids. Per the germline V gene, CDR1 is SNHLY and CDR2 is FYNNEI. The chain's CDR3 is CASSVGQVEETQYF. CDR3 nucleotides: TGTGCCAGCAGTGTTGGACAGGTCGAAGAGACCCAGTACTTC. Full variable domain (outside the CDR3, taken from reference TRBV2 and TRBJ2-5): EPEVTQTPSHQVTQMGQEVILRCVPISNHLYFYWYRQILGQKVEFLVSFYNNEISEKSEIFDDQFSVERPDGSNFTLKIRSTKLEDSAMYFCASSVGQVEETQYFGPGTRLLVL.

The rearrangement links TRBV6-5 to TRBJ2-5; D might be TRBD1 (6 bases). The CDR3 length is 14 residues. The germline CDR1 and CDR2 sequences are MNHEY and SVGAGI. Trimming removed 2 bases at V and 0 bases at J, with 7 bases between. In nucleotides, the CDR3 is TGTGCCAGCAGTTACGGACAGTACCAAGAGACCCAGTACTTC. This encodes CASSYGQYQETQYF.

V gene TRBV6-5 combines with J gene TRBJ1-4; D remains unclear. Trimming left V 4 bases short and J 5 bases short, with 17 bases between. The CDR3 totals 16 residues. Germline CDR1 and CDR2: MNHEY and SVGAGI. CDR3 loop: CASSFSPGGANEKLFF. In nucleotides, the CDR3 is TGTGCCAGCAGTTTCAGCCCCGGCGGAGCAAATGAAAAACTGTTTTTT.